The 32 T cell receptor beta chains below come from one sample, sequenced in a study of CD8+CD57+ T cells in acquired aplastic anemia. Genomic DNA, serving as template, underwent TCR beta VDJ and CDR3 profiling. In TCRdb, the reads were re-called with MiXCR into one record per CDR3 protein. Of 160,000 or so distinct CDR3 sequences listed, 45% to 55% were seen once; the top ten hold roughly 30%. Previously, flow cytometry had revealed CD8+CD57+ cell expansion in the patients chosen for sequencing. Sample: sorted CD4+, CD8+, or CD8+CD57+ T cells (not recorded which) from PBMCs. All receptors come from a human donor with aplastic anemia.

This clonotype was recorded at least ten times. The chain combines TRBV5-4 with TRBJ2-1; unclear D gene. Trimming removed 0 bases at V and 14 bases at J, with 9 bases between. Looked up from germline, CDR1 is SGHNT and CDR2 is YYREEE (reference sequence). This CDR3 spans 11 amino acids. The CDR3 is CASSLGIKEFF. For the CDR3, the DNA is TGTGCCAGCAGCTTGGGGATTAAAGAGTTCTTC.

CDR3 DNA sequence: TGCAGTGCTAGAGTTGGGGGAAGAACTGAAGCTTTCTTT. It specifies CSARVGGRTEAFF. The genes are TRBV20-1 and TRBJ1-1, with TRBD1 as a possible D gene (5 bases). The CDR3 sequence is 13 residues long. Trimming cost V 1 base and J 5 bases, with 11 bases left between them. Germline CDR1 reads DFQATT; CDR2 reads SNEGSKA (reference sequence).

This clonotype was detected many times. V is TRBV20-1 and J is TRBJ2-1, with 9 bases matching TRBD2. CDR1 DFQATT and CDR2 SNEGSKA come from the germline V gene (reference sequence). Unmatched junction bases numbered 9, after V lost 3 bases and J lost 6 bases. This CDR3 has 15 residues. CDR3 in amino acids: CSARRGGRVSNEQFF. In DNA form, the CDR3 reads TGCAGTGCTAGGCGCGGCGGGAGGGTCAGCAATGAGCAGTTCTTC.

This clonotype was observed many times. V usage is TRBV9 and J usage is TRBJ2-3, with TRBD2 as a possible D gene (5 bases). The V gene lost 4 bases and the J gene lost 2 bases, with 14 bases spanning the gap. Germline values: CDR1 SGDLS, CDR2 YYNGEE. The CDR3 contains 15 residues. CDR3 sequence reads: CASSPEGDATDTQYF. In DNA, the CDR3 is TGTGCCAGCAGCCCAGAGGGTGATGCCACAGATACGCAGTATTTT.

V and J are TRBV5-1 and TRBJ2-7, with 8 bases fitting TRBD1. The CDR3 covers 15 residues. Unmatched junction bases numbered 6, after V lost 1 base and J lost 3 bases. Germline V lookup: CDR1 SGHRS, CDR2 YFSETQ. This CDR3 reads CASSLSPGQVYEQYF. The DNA for the CDR3 is TGCGCCAGCAGCTTGTCTCCGGGACAGGTCTACGAGCAGTACTTC. Full variable domain (remainder filled in from reference TRBV5-1 and TRBJ2-7): KAGVTQTPRYLIKTRGQQVTLSCSPISGHRSVSWYQQTPGQGLQFLFEYFSETQRNKGNFPGRFSGRQFSNSRSEMNVSTLELGDSALYLCASSLSPGQVYEQYFGPGTRLTVT.

This clonotype has a count of ten or more. This chain joins TRBV12-3 or TRBV12-4 and TRBJ1-2, with 8 nucleotides matching TRBD1. CDR3 length equals 18 residues. V was pared by 0 bases and J by 6 bases, with 15 bases of the junction left unmatched. CDR3 sequence (DNA): TGTGCCAGCAGTTTAGCGAGGACAGGGACCTTCGCGAAGAATGGCTACACCTTC. Translating gives CASSLARTGTFAKNGYTF.

V is TRBV20-1 and J is TRBJ2-7; 13 bases fit TRBD2. Trimming cost V 5 bases and J 2 bases; bases outside gene matches: 0. The CDR3 is made up of 13 amino acids. The germline gives CDR1 DFQATT, CDR2 SNEGSKA (reference sequence). CDR3 sequence (DNA): TGCAGTGCTGGGACTAGCGGGACCTACGAGCAGTACTTC. It specifies CSAGTSGTYEQYF.

This clonotype was counted between two and nine times. This chain connects TRBV7-6 to TRBJ2-5; D is uncertain. Germline CDR1 SGHVS, CDR2 FNYEAQ. The CDR3 is 12 amino acids. V lost 3 bases, J lost 1 base, and 3 bases lay in between. CDR3 bases: TGTGCCAGCAGCTTTTCCCAAGAGACCCAGTACTTC. It encodes CASSFSQETQYF. Combining the CDR3 with reference TRBV7-6 and TRBJ2-5 gives the whole variable domain GAGVSQSPRYKVTKRGQDVALRCDPISGHVSLYWYRQALGQGPEFLTYFNYEAQQDKSGLPNDRFSAERPEGSISTLTIQRTEQRDSAMYRCASSFSQETQYFGPGTRLLVL.

The V call is TRBV7-6, the J call TRBJ2-7; 7 nucleotides line up with TRBD1. The CDR3 extends over 13 amino acids. From germline, CDR1 is SGHVS and CDR2 FNYEAQ. Trimming took 4 bases from V and 3 from J; bases not matched to a gene: 3. CDR3 sequence reads: CASSSQGLYEQYF. The CDR3 coding sequence is TGTGCCAGCAGCTCACAGGGGCTCTACGAGCAGTACTTC.

The chain joins TRBV19 to TRBJ1-6; D not resolved. The germline V gene has CDR1 LNHDA and CDR2 SQIVND (reference sequence). The CDR3 loop spans 15 amino acids. Trimming pared 1 base from V and 7 bases from J, leaving 11 bases between. This CDR3 reads CASSIGRQENSPLHF. The CDR3 DNA reads as TGTGCCAGTAGTATAGGGAGGCAGGAAAATTCACCCCTCCACTTT.

The CDR3 here is CATSSGGLAGGLFQGEQFF. The DNA for the CDR3 is TGTGCCACCAGCAGTGGAGGGCTAGCGGGCGGGCTTTTCCAAGGGGAGCAGTTCTTC. This chain links TRBV15 with TRBJ2-1; 8 bases map to TRBD2. The CDR3 spans 19 residues. Germline V gene data show CDR1 as LNHNV and CDR2 as YYDKDF (reference sequence). V dropped 3 bases and J dropped 10; count of bases not matched to a gene: 23. Full variable domain (missing parts from reference TRBV15 and TRBJ2-1): DAMVIQNPRYQVTQFGKPVTLSCSQTLNHNVMYWYQQKSSQAPKLLFHYYDKDFNNEADTPDNFQSRRPNTSFCFLDIRSPGLGDTAMYLCATSSGGLAGGLFQGEQFFGPGTRLTVL.

This sequence joins TRBV6-5 and TRBJ2-1; tentative D call: TRBD1 (6 bases). The V end lost 2 bases, the J end lost 6 bases, and 11 bases lay between the germline ends. This CDR3 region has 14 residues. The germline V gene encodes CDR1 MNHEY and CDR2 SVGAGI. CDR3 protein: CASSYPGQGNEQFF. In nucleotides, the CDR3 is TGTGCCAGCAGTTACCCGGGACAAGGCAATGAGCAGTTCTTC.

V and J are TRBV10-3 and TRBJ1-2, with TRBD1 identical over 7 bases. Looked up from germline, CDR1 is ENHRY and CDR2 is SYGVKD. The CDR3 sequence is 11 residues long. The V gene end was trimmed by 11 bases and the J gene end by 8 bases; junction bases not matched to a gene: 8. In nucleotides, the CDR3 is TGTGCCGTCGGACAGGTGGAAGGCTACACCTTC. Translation: CAVGQVEGYTF.

This clonotype was seen many times. The genes are TRBV19 and TRBJ1-4; a possible D gene is TRBD1 (5 bases). The CDR3 spans 15 residues. Germline CDR1 reads LNHDA; CDR2 reads SQIVND (reference sequence). Trimming removed 3 bases at V and 5 bases at J, with 13 bases between. CDR3 coding DNA: TGTGCCAGTAGTATTATGGGGGTAATCAATGAAAAACTGTTTTTT. This gives the protein CASSIMGVINEKLFF.

The V gene is TRBV2, the J gene TRBJ2-7; D is undetermined. Germline CDR1 reads SNHLY; CDR2 reads FYNNEI. Trimming removed 2 bases from V and 5 bases from J, with 10 bases in between. This CDR3 is built from 13 residues. The chain's CDR3 is CASSEMGFNEQYF. As DNA, the CDR3 is TGTGCCAGCAGTGAAATGGGATTCAACGAGCAGTACTTC. Looking up the rest from reference TRBV2 and TRBJ2-7 gives the full variable domain: EPEVTQTPSHQVTQMGQEVILRCVPISNHLYFYWYRQILGQKVEFLVSFYNNEISEKSEIFDDQFSVERPDGSNFTLKIRSTKLEDSAMYFCASSEMGFNEQYFGPGTRLTVT.

This sequence joins TRBV7-9 and TRBJ2-5; no reliable D call. This CDR3 is built from 11 residues. Trimming left V 5 bases short and J 5 bases short, with 6 bases between. Germline V gene lookup returns CDR1 SEHNR and CDR2 FQNEAQ (reference sequence). The CDR3 DNA follows: TGTGCCAGCAGCCTACTTGAGACCCAGTACTTC. Protein sequence: CASSLLETQYF.

The chain carries TRBV29-1 and TRBJ1-5, with no clear D. V lost 4 bases to trimming and J lost 5 bases, with 15 bases between them. The CDR3 has 14 amino acids. Looked up from germline, CDR1 is SQVTM and CDR2 is ANQGSEA. CDR3 nucleotide sequence: TGCAGCGTTGTAGTCGGAGGGCTTGATCAGCCCCAGCATTTT. Translating it yields CSVVVGGLDQPQHF.

This clonotype occurred many times. This rearrangement joins TRBV5-4 to TRBJ2-7; D is perhaps TRBD1 or TRBD2 (5 bases each). Trimming removed 3 bases at V and 5 bases at J, with 6 bases between. The CDR3 contains 11 residues. In germline, CDR1 is SGHNT, CDR2 YYREEE (reference sequence). CDR3 nucleotides: TGTGCCAGCAGCTGGGGGAACGAGCAGTACTTC. Its protein is CASSWGNEQYF.

This clonotype was found many times. CDR3: CASSVGQSEAFF. CDR3 sequence (DNA): TGTGCCAGCAGCGTAGGGCAGTCTGAAGCTTTCTTT. The chain joins TRBV9 to TRBJ1-1, with no clear D. Trimming removed 0 bases from V and 6 bases from J, with 6 bases in between. Germline CDR1 SGDLS, CDR2 YYNGEE. The CDR3 sequence is 12 residues long.

The V gene is TRBV10-3, the J gene TRBJ1-2; D not resolved. There are 15 residues in the CDR3. CDR1 is ENHRY and CDR2 is SYGVKD in the germline V gene. The germline V and J ends were trimmed by 3 bases and 3 bases, with 14 bases remaining between them. CDR3 DNA sequence: TGTGCCATCAGTGACAGGCGAGGAGGAGACTATGGCTACACCTTC. Its translation: CAISDRRGGDYGYTF.

The genes are TRBV7-6 and TRBJ2-6, with no clear D. CDR3 length equals 15 residues. In germline, CDR1 is SGHVS, CDR2 FNYEAQ. V lost 2 bases and J lost 3, with 8 bases in between. CDR3 in amino acids: CASSLLIGGANVLTF. CDR3 DNA: TGTGCCAGCAGCTTATTAATCGGTGGGGCCAACGTCCTGACTTTC. Combining the CDR3 with reference TRBV7-6 and TRBJ2-6 gives the whole variable domain GAGVSQSPRYKVTKRGQDVALRCDPISGHVSLYWYRQALGQGPEFLTYFNYEAQQDKSGLPNDRFSAERPEGSISTLTIQRTEQRDSAMYRCASSLLIGGANVLTFGAGSRLTVL.

This clonotype was counted at least ten times. V gene TRBV5-1 combines with J gene TRBJ2-2; D remains unclear. The CDR3 contains 15 residues. Germline V gene lookup returns CDR1 SGHRS and CDR2 YFSETQ. The V and J ends lost 4 bases and 2 bases respectively, with 12 bases between them. CDR3 region: CASSLWASNTGELFF. The CDR3 DNA is TGCGCCAGCAGCCTATGGGCCTCTAACACCGGGGAGCTGTTTTTT.

At least ten counts were recorded for this clonotype. This chain joins TRBV9 and TRBJ2-1, with TRBD2 identical over 13 bases. This CDR3 is 13 amino acids long. J was trimmed by 14 bases and V by 1 base; bases with no gene match: 3. The germline CDR1 and CDR2 sequences are SGDLS and YYNGEE. This CDR3 is CASSVTSGRVKFF. The DNA of the CDR3 is TGTGCCAGCAGCGTAACTAGCGGGAGGGTAAAGTTCTTC. Drawing the rest from reference TRBV9 and TRBJ2-1, the complete variable domain is DSGVTQTPKHLITATGQRVTLRCSPRSGDLSVYWYQQSLDQGLQFLIQYYNGEERAKGNILERFSAQQFPDLHSELNLSSLELGDSALYFCASSVTSGRVKFFGPGTRLTVL.

The rearrangement uses TRBV24-1 and TRBJ2-3; the match to TRBD2 covers 9 bases. The V gene's germline CDR1 is KGHDR and CDR2 SFDVKD. Trimming removed 2 bases from V and 6 bases from J; junction bases left unmatched: 5. The CDR3 covers 15 residues. The CDR3 nucleotides are TGTGCCACCAGTGATTCTAGCGGGGAACCGGATACGCAGTATTTT. Encoded protein: CATSDSSGEPDTQYF.

The chain links TRBV2 to TRBJ1-2; a weak D match, TRBD1 (6 bases). The CDR3 has 14 amino acids. Germline CDR1 SNHLY, CDR2 FYNNEI. The germline V and J ends were trimmed by 5 bases and 2 bases, with 12 bases remaining between them. The DNA for the CDR3 is TGTGCCAGCAGTACAGGACAGATCAACTATGGCTACACCTTC. As protein: CASSTGQINYGYTF.

This clonotype was seen many times. This chain connects TRBV3-1 to TRBJ1-2; tentative D call: TRBD1 (6 bases). V gave up 0 bases and J gave up 4 bases, with 12 bases separating them. This CDR3 has 15 amino acids. The germline V gene encodes CDR1 LGHDT and CDR2 YNNKEL (reference sequence). CDR3 nucleotides: TGTGCCAGCAGCCAAGACTACAGGGTGGCCTATGGCTACACCTTC. Its protein product is CASSQDYRVAYGYTF. Full variable domain (outside the CDR3, taken from reference TRBV3-1 and TRBJ1-2): DTAVSQTPKYLVTQMGNDKSIKCEQNLGHDTMYWYKQDSKKFLKIMFSYNNKELIINETVPNRFSPKSPDKAHLNLHINSLELGDSAVYFCASSQDYRVAYGYTFGSGTRLTVV.

As for this clonotype: Its ends do not fully match the called genes, so a read error is possible. This chain connects TRBV7-7 to TRBJ2-1; possibly TRBD2 for D (6 bases). The CDR3 length is 14 residues. The germline gives CDR1 SSHAT, CDR2 FNYEAQ (reference sequence). The CDR3 bases are TGTGCTAGCAGCTCCGGACCTATCGGGAGTGAGCAGTCCTTC. It translates to CASSSGPIGSEQSF.

CDR3 in amino acids: CASSKAGRGTDTQYF. CDR3 DNA sequence: TGTGCCAGCAGCAAGGCAGGTCGGGGTACAGATACGCAGTATTTT. The rearrangement joins TRBV14 to TRBJ2-3; tentative D call: TRBD2 (5 bases). The CDR3 consists of 15 residues. V was clipped by 5 bases and J by 3 bases, with 15 bases between them. The germline CDR1 and CDR2 sequences are SGHDN and FVKESK.

This clonotype was counted a few times. The chain combines TRBV2 with TRBJ1-1, with TRBD1 as a possible D gene (6 bases). Germline lookup yields CDR1 SNHLY and CDR2 FYNNEI. This CDR3 region has 16 residues. The V and J ends lost 4 bases and 3 bases respectively, with 18 bases between them. The CDR3 loop is CASSGGKGGRDTEAFF. DNA for the CDR3: TGTGCCAGCAGTGGCGGAAAGGGGGGGAGGGACACTGAAGCTTTCTTT.

This clonotype was seen a handful of times. The genes are TRBV29-1 and TRBJ2-1; 8 bases map to TRBD2. This CDR3 has 17 residues. Germline CDR1 SQVTM, CDR2 ANQGSEA. V gave up 3 bases and J gave up 5 bases; unmatched junction bases: 15. In nucleotides, the CDR3 is TGCAGCGTTGATTCCTTCGGGAACGCGGGAGGACACAATGAGCAGTTCTTC. Protein: CSVDSFGNAGGHNEQFF.

This clonotype came up a few times. The chain couples TRBV10-3 to TRBJ2-1, with D tentatively TRBD2 (7 bases). The CDR3 sequence is 13 residues long. CDR1 ENHRY and CDR2 SYGVKD come from the germline V gene. V was trimmed by 0 bases and J by 13 bases, leaving 13 bases between them. The CDR3 spells CAISESSGGVQFF. CDR3 DNA sequence: TGTGCCATCAGTGAGTCCTCGGGGGGCGTACAGTTCTTC.

The chain is built from TRBV10-3 and TRBJ2-7; D is possibly TRBD1 or TRBD2 (5 bases each). Germline V lookup: CDR1 ENHRY, CDR2 SYGVKD. V lost 10 bases, J lost 3 bases, and 13 bases lay in between. The CDR3 totals 12 residues. CDR3 in DNA: TGTGCCACCGGGACCTCGGTCTACGAGCAGTACTTC. Protein product: CATGTSVYEQYF.